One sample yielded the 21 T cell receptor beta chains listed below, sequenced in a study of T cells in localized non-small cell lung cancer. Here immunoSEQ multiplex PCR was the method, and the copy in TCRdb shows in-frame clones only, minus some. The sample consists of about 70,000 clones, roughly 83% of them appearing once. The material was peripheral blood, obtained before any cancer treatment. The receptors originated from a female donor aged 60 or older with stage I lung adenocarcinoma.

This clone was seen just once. The CDR3 sequence: CASSLSGDSDTQYF. The CDR3 DNA is TGTGCCAGCAGCTTGAGCGGGGACTCAGATACGCAGTATTTT. This chain links TRBV7-8 with TRBJ2-3, with 7 nucleotides matching TRBD2. V dropped 3 bases and J dropped 4; count of bases not matched to a gene: 4. The CDR3 sequence is 14 residues long. Germline V gene sequence: CDR1 SGHVS, CDR2 FQNEAQ.

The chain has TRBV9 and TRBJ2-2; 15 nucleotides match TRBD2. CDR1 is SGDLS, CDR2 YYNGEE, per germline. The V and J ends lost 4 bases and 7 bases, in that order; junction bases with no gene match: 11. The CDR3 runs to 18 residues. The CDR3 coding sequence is TGTGCCAGCAGCCCGACCCCAGGACTAGCGGGAGGGCTCGGGGAGCTGTTTTTT. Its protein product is CASSPTPGLAGGLGELFF.

The CDR3 region has the DNA TGTGCCAGCAAGGGGGCGTTCTCCTACAATGAGCAGTTCTTC. Amino acid sequence: CASKGAFSYNEQFF. This sequence joins TRBV2 and TRBJ2-1; 7 positions match TRBD1. The CDR3 totals 14 residues. Trimming took 7 bases from V and 0 from J; bases not matched to a gene: 3. The germline V gene encodes CDR1 SNHLY and CDR2 FYNNEI. The full variable domain, in which reference TRBV2 and TRBJ2-1 provide the parts outside the CDR3, is EPEVTQTPSHQVTQMGQEVILRCVPISNHLYFYWYRQILGQKVEFLVSFYNNEISEKSEIFDDQFSVERPDGSNFTLKIRSTKLEDSAMYFCASKGAFSYNEQFFGPGTRLTVL.

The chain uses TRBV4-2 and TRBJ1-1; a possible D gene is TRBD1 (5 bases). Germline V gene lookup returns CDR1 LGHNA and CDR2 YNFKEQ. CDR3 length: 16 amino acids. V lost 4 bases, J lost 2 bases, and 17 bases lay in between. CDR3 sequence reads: CASSPQAGRGNTEAFF. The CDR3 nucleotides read TGTGCCAGCAGCCCCCAGGCAGGGCGCGGTAACACTGAAGCTTTCTTT.

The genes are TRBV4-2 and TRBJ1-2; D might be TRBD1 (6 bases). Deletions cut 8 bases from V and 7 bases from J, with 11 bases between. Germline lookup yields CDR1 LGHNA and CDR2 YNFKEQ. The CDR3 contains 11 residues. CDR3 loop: CASSGEGGYTF. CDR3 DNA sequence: TGTGCCAGCTCAGGGGAGGGTGGCTACACCTTC.

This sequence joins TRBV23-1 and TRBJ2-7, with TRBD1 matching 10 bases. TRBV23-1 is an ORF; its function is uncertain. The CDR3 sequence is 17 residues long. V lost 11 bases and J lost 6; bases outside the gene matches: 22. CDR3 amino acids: CASEAEATGQGGFEQYF. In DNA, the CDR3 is TGCGCCTCAGAAGCGGAGGCCACCGGACAGGGGGGTTTCGAGCAGTACTTC.

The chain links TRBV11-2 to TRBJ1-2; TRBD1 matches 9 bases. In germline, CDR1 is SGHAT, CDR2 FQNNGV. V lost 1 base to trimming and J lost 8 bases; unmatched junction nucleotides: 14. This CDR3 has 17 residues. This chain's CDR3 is CASSLGGTGSPARGYTF. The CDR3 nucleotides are TGTGCCAGCAGCTTAGGAGGGACAGGGTCCCCTGCTAGGGGCTACACCTTC.

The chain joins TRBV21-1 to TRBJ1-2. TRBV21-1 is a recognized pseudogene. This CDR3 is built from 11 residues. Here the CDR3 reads CASPEGYGYTF. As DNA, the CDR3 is TGTGCCAGTCCGGAGGGGTACGGCTACACCTTC.

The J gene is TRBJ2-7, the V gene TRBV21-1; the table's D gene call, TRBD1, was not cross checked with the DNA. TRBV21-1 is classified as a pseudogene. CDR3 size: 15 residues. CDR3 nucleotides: TGTGCCAGCAGCGGACGGGACAGGGAAACCTACGAGCAGTACTTC. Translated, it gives CASSGRDRETYEQYF.

CDR3 amino acids: CASSLPRGYGYTF. CDR3 coding DNA: TGTGCCAGCAGCCTACCCAGAGGCTATGGCTACACCTTC. The chain carries TRBV27 and TRBJ1-2; D remains unclear. Deletions cut 6 bases from V and 4 bases from J, with 12 bases between. The CDR3 runs to 13 residues. The V gene's germline CDR1 is MNHEY and CDR2 SMNVEV (reference sequence).

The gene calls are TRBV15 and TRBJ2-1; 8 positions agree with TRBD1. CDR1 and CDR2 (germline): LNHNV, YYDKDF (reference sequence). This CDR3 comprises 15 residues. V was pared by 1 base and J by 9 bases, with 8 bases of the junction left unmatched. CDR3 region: CATSRVNRGVGEQFF. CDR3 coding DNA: TGTGCCACCAGCAGAGTAAACAGGGGGGTCGGTGAGCAGTTCTTC.

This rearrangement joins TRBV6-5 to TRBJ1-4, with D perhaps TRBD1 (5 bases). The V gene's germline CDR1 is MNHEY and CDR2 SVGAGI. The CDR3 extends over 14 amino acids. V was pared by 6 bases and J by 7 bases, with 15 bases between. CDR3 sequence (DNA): TGTGCCAGCAGGGAGGGTTATAGGGGTGAAAAACTGTTTTTT. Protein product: CASREGYRGEKLFF.

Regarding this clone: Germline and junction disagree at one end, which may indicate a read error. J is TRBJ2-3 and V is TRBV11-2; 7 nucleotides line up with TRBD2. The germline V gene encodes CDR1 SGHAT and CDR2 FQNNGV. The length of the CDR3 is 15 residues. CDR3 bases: TGTGCCAGCAGTTTAGTCGGGGGGATCACAGATACGCAGTATTTT. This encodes CASSLVGGITDTQYF.

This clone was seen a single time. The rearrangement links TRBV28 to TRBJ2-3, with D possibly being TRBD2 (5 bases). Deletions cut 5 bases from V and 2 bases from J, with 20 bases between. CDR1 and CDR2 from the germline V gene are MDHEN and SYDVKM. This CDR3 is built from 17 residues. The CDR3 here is CASSPSAKRPTTDTQYF. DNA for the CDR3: TGTGCCAGCAGTCCCTCCGCTAAGCGGCCAACCACAGATACGCAGTATTTT.

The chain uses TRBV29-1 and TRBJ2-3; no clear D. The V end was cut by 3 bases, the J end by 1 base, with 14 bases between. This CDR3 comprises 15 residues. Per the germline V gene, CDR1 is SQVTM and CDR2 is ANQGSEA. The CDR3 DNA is TGCAGCGTTGATAAGGCTGCGCAGGGCACAGATACGCAGTATTTT. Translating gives CSVDKAAQGTDTQYF.

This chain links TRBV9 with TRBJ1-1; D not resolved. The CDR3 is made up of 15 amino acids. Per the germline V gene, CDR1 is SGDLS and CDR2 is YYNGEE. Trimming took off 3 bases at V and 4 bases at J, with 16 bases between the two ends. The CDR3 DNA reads TGTGCCAGCAGCGAGAGTTCTAGGCTCGGCACTGAAGCTTTCTTT. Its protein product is CASSESSRLGTEAFF.

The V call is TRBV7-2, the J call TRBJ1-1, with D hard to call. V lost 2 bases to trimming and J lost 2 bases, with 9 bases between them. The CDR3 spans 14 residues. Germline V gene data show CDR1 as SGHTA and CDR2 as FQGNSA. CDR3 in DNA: TGTGCCAGCAGCTTAAAGGTTTCAAACACTGAAGCTTTCTTT. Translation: CASSLKVSNTEAFF.

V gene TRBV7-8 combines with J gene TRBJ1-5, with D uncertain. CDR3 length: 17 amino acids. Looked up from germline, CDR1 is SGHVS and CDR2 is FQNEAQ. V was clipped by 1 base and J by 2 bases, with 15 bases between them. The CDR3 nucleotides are TGTGCCAGCAGCTTAGTGGCCGGGCGAGACCGCAATCAGCCCCAGCATTTT. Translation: CASSLVAGRDRNQPQHF.

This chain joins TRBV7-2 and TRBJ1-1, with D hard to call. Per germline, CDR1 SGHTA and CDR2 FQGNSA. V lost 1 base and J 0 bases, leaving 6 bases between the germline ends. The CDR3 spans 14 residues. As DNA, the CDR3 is TGTGCCAGCAGCTTAGTTGGGGTGAACACTGAAGCTTTCTTT. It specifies CASSLVGVNTEAFF.

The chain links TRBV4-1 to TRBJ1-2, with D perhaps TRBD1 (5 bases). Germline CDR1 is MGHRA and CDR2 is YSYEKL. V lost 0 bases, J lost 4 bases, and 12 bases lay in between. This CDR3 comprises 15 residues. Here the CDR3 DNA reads TGCGCCAGCAGCCAAGAATGGACAAACCGCTATGGCTACACCTTC. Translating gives CASSQEWTNRYGYTF.

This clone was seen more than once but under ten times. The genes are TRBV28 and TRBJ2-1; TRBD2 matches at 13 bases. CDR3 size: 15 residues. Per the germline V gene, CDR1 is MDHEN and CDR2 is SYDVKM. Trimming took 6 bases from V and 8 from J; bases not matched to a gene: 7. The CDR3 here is CASRPGTSGIDEQFF. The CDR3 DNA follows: TGTGCCAGCAGACCCGGGACTAGCGGGATCGATGAGCAGTTCTTC.